A selection of T cell receptor beta chains follows, all from one sample in a study of shared clonotypes between healthy human individuals. Assay: immunoSEQ multiplex PCR; the TCRdb copy retains only in-frame clones and omits some. The sample holds roughly 640,000 clones, roughly 70% seen once. Sequenced input: memory CD4+ T cells sorted from blood. The origin of the receptors is a woman aged 25 to 45 in good health. CDR3s include the opening cysteine and the closing phenylalanine or tryptophan. The D gene is left open where the match is weak. Part of the rows lack a size; the others show once, few, many or a class for expanded clones.

clone_size	v_call	d_call	cdr3_length	j_call	cdr3_aa	cdr3_nt
.	TRBV6-6	.	15	TRBJ1-1	CASSYSPPQNTEAFF	TGTGCCAGCAGTTACTCTCCACCTCAAAACACTGAAGCTTTCTTT
.	TRBV15	.	14	TRBJ2-7	CATSRDGAGREQYF	TGTGCCACCAGCAGAGATGGGGCAGGGCGGGAGCAGTACTTC
once	TRBV7-9	TRBD1	15	TRBJ2-7	CASSLRGQGSYEQYF	TGTGCCAGCAGCTTAAGGGGACAGGGGTCCTACGAGCAGTACTTC
many	TRBV5-6	.	12	TRBJ1-2	CASSLSSYGYTF	TGTGCCAGCAGCTTGTCCAGCTATGGCTACACCTTC
.	TRBV7-2	.	12	TRBJ2-3	CASSLSIDTQYF	TGTGCCAGCAGCTTATCTATTGATACGCAGTATTTT
.	TRBV5-1	.	13	TRBJ2-7	CASTGDHGYEQYF	TGCGCCAGCACTGGTGATCACGGGTACGAGCAGTACTTC
.	TRBV5-6	.	16	TRBJ2-2	CASSPGGFGDTGELFF	TGTGCCAGCAGCCCTGGCGGGTTTGGAGACACCGGGGAGCTGTTTTTT
.	TRBV23-1	.	18	TRBJ1-5	CASSQSEDFAGAHQPQHF	TGCGCCAGCAGTCAATCGGAGGATTTCGCAGGGGCGCACCAGCCCCAGCATTTT
.	TRBV5-4	.	13	TRBJ2-7	CASSLVPGYEQYF	TGTGCCAGCAGCTTGGTCCCAGGCTACGAGCAGTACTTC
.	TRBV6-5	.	14	TRBJ2-7	CASSYREGTYEQYF	TGTGCCAGCAGTTACCGGGAAGGAACCTACGAGCAGTACTTC
.	TRBV28	.	14	TRBJ1-2	CASSLDQGNYGYTF	TGTGCCAGCAGTTTAGATCAGGGTAACTATGGCTACACCTTC
.	TRBV5-1	.	14	TRBJ2-7	CASSAGTETYEQYF	TGCGCCAGCAGCGCCGGGACGGAGACCTACGAGCAGTACTTC
.	TRBV18	.	16	TRBJ2-1	CASSRLDGAGYNEQFF	TGTGCCAGCTCACGGTTGGACGGGGCTGGATACAATGAGCAGTTCTTC
.	TRBV11-2	.	15	TRBJ2-3	CASSSYSSGTDTQYF	TGTGCCAGCAGCTCTTACTCTTCTGGCACAGATACGCAGTATTTT
.	TRBV6-1	TRBD2	13	TRBJ2-5	CASIKAGVETQYF	TGTGCCAGCATCAAGGCGGGAGTAGAGACCCAGTACTTC
.	TRBV6-1	TRBD2	15	TRBJ2-7	CASSESSGSWYEQYF	TGTGCCAGCAGTGAATCAAGCGGGAGCTGGTACGAGCAGTACTTC
.	TRBV2	.	12	TRBJ2-1	CASSIDYNEQFF	TGTGCCAGCAGCATTGATTACAATGAGCAGTTCTTC
.	TRBV5-4	.	13	TRBJ2-5	CASSWGRGETQYF	TGTGCCAGCAGCTGGGGCAGGGGAGAGACCCAGTACTTC
few	TRBV30	.	11	TRBJ1-4	CAWSAGGAWFF	TGTGCCTGGAGTGCGGGGGGAGCATGGTTTTTT
.	TRBV18	.	15	TRBJ1-5	CASSPLAGPDQPQHF	TGTGCCAGCTCACCCCTGGCTGGTCCTGATCAGCCCCAGCATTTT
.	TRBV27	.	15	TRBJ1-1	CASISSSASNTEAFF	TGTGCCAGCATCTCCTCCTCGGCTTCGAACACTGAAGCTTTCTTT
few	TRBV11-2	TRBD2	16	TRBJ2-5	CASSPGGLAGRETQYF	TGTGCCAGCAGCCCAGGCGGACTAGCGGGAAGAGAGACCCAGTACTTC
once	TRBV5-8	TRBD1	16	TRBJ2-7	CASSRTGARLSYEQYF	TGTGCCAGCAGTCGGACAGGGGCTCGACTCTCCTACGAGCAGTACTTC
.	TRBV5-1	.	14	TRBJ1-1	CASTLSGMNTEAFF	TGCGCCAGCACCTTGTCAGGGATGAACACTGAAGCTTTCTTT
few	TRBV18	.	14	TRBJ1-1	CASSPPSTNALAFF	TGTGCCAGCTCACCACCAAGTACTAACGCCTTAGCTTTCTTT
.	TRBV28	TRBD1	12	TRBJ1-1	CATGTGGTEAFF	TGTGCTACCGGGACAGGGGGCACTGAAGCTTTCTTT
few	TRBV11-3	.	13	TRBJ2-3	CASSSLRADTQYF	TGTGCCAGCAGCTCCTTAAGGGCAGATACGCAGTATTTT
.	TRBV10-2	.	13	TRBJ2-7	CASLQAGTYEQYF	TGCGCCAGCCTACAGGCTGGGACCTACGAGCAGTACTTC
once	TRBV7-8	.	15	TRBJ2-5	CASTQGGRFGKTQYF	TGTGCCAGCACACAGGGAGGGAGGTTTGGAAAGACCCAGTACTTC
.	TRBV11-1	TRBD1	16	TRBJ2-3	CASSARGQEGTDTQYF	TGTGCCAGCAGCGCCCGGGGACAGGAAGGCACAGATACGCAGTATTTT
.	TRBV7-2	.	12	TRBJ2-6	CASSPRANVLTF	TGTGCCAGCAGCCCCCGGGCCAACGTCCTGACTTTC
.	TRBV19	TRBD2	19	TRBJ2-7	CASSIDHPKGRESSYEQYF	TGTGCCAGTAGTATAGATCACCCTAAGGGGCGGGAGTCTTCCTACGAGCAGTACTTC
.	TRBV7-9	TRBD2	15	TRBJ2-3	CASSLASGSTDTQYF	TGTGCCAGCAGCTTGGCTAGCGGGAGCACAGATACGCAGTATTTT
.	TRBV28	.	13	TRBJ2-1	CASSFAGYDEQFF	TGTGCCAGCAGTTTTGCAGGGTACGATGAGCAGTTCTTC
few	TRBV6-4	TRBD2	14	TRBJ2-1	CASRSTSGRNEQFF	TGTGCCAGCAGATCAACTAGCGGGAGGAATGAGCAGTTCTTC
.	TRBV28	.	10	TRBJ2-1	CASSLGEQFF	TGTGCCAGCAGTTTAGGTGAGCAGTTCTTC
.	TRBV25-1	TRBD1	14	TRBJ2-1	CASSPGTGTWGQFF	TGTGCCAGCAGTCCCGGGACAGGGACCTGGGGGCAGTTCTTC
.	TRBV5-1	.	14	TRBJ1-1	CASSMDVANTEAFF	TGCGCCAGCAGCATGGACGTGGCGAACACTGAAGCTTTCTTT
.	TRBV28	.	16	TRBJ1-5	CASSLAYSGAGQPQHF	TGTGCCAGCAGTTTGGCCTACTCGGGGGCGGGGCAGCCCCAGCATTTT
.	TRBV5-1	TRBD1	12	TRBJ2-1	CASTGQNNEQFF	TGCGCCAGCACGGGACAGAACAATGAGCAGTTCTTC
.	TRBV2	.	17	TRBJ2-2	CASSGGPWAGRSGELFF	TGTGCCAGCAGTGGAGGTCCCTGGGCAGGGAGGTCCGGGGAGCTGTTTTTT
few	TRBV5-6	.	13	TRBJ1-2	CASRQQGNYGYTF	TGTGCCAGCAGGCAACAGGGTAACTATGGCTACACCTTC
.	TRBV30	TRBD1	20	TRBJ1-5	CAWIRAATGDSHWDNQPQHF	TGTGCCTGGATACGGGCCGCAACAGGGGACAGCCATTGGGACAATCAGCCCCAGCATTTT
once	TRBV28	.	18	TRBJ1-4	CASSLPTHRGRGNEKLFF	TGTGCCAGCAGTTTACCAACCCATCGGGGGAGGGGTAATGAAAAACTGTTTTTT
.	TRBV7-8	TRBD2	13	TRBJ2-7	CASSFRREAEQYF	TGTGCCAGCAGCTTTCGACGGGAGGCCGAGCAGTACTTC
.	TRBV19	.	13	TRBJ1-1	CASSITENTEAFF	TGTGCCAGTAGTATCACCGAGAACACTGAAGCTTTCTTT
.	TRBV29-1	TRBD1	14	TRBJ1-1	CSVEEQQGGTEAFF	TGCAGCGTTGAAGAACAACAGGGGGGCACTGAAGCTTTCTTT